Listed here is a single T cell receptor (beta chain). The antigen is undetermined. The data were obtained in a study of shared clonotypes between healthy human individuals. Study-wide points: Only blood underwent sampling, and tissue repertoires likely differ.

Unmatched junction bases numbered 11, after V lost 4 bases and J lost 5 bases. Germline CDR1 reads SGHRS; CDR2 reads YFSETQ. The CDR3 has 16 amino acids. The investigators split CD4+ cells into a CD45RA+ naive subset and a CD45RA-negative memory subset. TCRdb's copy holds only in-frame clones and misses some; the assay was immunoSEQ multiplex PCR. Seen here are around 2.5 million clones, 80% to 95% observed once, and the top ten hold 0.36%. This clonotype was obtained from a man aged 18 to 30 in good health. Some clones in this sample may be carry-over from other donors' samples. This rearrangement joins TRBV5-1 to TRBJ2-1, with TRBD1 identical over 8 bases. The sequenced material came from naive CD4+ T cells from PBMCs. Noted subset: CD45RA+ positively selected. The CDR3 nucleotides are TGCGCCAGCAGCACCGAAACCGGGACAGGCCACAATGAGCAGTTCTTC. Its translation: CASSTETGTGHNEQFF.